This TCR beta chain was sequenced in a study of cytomegalovirus exposure and HLA in healthy donors. Study-wide results and limits: Further analysis was carried out later, and it showed several of the most significant clusters appearing linked to common viral pathogens. According to reports, the classifier identified cytomegalovirus status with high specificity and sensitivity. In a later analysis, HLA-C alleles had the fewest associated TCRs, DRB1 alleles the most. Productive status was seen about 90% or about 30% of the time for most TCR beta V segments in an earlier analysis.

CDR3 length: 13 amino acids. V shed 2 bases and J shed 8 bases, with 9 bases lying between them. Per germline, CDR1 MNHEY and CDR2 SMNVEV (reference sequence). Concerning this clone: Its target is not known.

In the PCR, 60 Vbeta and 13 Jbeta primers were used. The table came from immunoSEQ multiplex PCR; TCRdb's copy has only in-frame clones and leaves some out. The data hold some 180,000 clones, with around 75% observed a single time. The TCR was taken from a woman younger than 45 in good health and CMV-seronegative. Sequencing input: PBMCs. The chain links TRBV27 to TRBJ1-4; maybe TRBD1 (6 bases). The CDR3 reads CASSLTTGEKLFF. The CDR3 DNA sequence: TGTGCCAGCAGTTTAACGACAGGCGAAAAACTGTTTTTT.